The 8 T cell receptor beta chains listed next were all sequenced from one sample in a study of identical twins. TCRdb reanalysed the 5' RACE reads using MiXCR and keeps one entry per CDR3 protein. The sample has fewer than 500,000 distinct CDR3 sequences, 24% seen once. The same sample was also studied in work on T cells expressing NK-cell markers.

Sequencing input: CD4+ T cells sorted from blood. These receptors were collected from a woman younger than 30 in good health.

The CDR3 loop reads CSAPFLGEQYF. The CDR3 coding sequence is TGCAGTGCTCCGTTCTTGGGAGAGCAGTACTTC. V and J are TRBV20-1 and TRBJ2-7; D is ambiguous. The CDR3 sequence is 11 residues long. V dropped 5 bases and J dropped 7 bases, with 12 bases sitting between them. Per germline, CDR1 DFQATT and CDR2 SNEGSKA (reference sequence).

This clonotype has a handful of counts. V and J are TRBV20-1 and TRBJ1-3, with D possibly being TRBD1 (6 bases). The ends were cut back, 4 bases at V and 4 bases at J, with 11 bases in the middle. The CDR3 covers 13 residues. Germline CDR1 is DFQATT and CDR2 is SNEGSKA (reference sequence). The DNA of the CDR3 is TGCAGTGCTACCGGGGGCTCCGGAAACACCATATATTTT. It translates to CSATGGSGNTIYF.

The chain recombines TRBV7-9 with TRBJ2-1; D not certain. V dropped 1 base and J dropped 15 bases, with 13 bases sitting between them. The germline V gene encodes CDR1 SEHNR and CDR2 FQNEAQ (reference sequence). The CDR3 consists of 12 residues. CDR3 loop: CASSLVGQKMFF. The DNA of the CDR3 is TGTGCCAGCAGCTTAGTCGGGCAGAAGATGTTCTTC.

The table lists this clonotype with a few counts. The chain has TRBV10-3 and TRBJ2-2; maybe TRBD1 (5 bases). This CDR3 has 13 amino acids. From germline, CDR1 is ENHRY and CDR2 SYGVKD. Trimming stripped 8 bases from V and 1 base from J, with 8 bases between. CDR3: CAISGQNTGELFF. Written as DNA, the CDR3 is TGTGCCATCTCCGGACAGAACACCGGGGAGCTGTTTTTT.

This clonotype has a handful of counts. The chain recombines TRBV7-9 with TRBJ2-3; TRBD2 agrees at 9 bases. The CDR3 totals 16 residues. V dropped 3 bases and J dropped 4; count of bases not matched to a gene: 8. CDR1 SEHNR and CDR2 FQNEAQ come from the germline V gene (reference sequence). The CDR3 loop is CASSFERLAGSDTQYF. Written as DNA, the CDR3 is TGTGCCAGCAGCTTTGAACGGCTAGCGGGATCAGATACGCAGTATTTT. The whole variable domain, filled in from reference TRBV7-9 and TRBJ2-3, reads DTGVSQNPRHKITKRGQNVTFRCDPISEHNRLYWYRQTLGQGPEFLTYFQNEAQLEKSRLLSDRFSAERPKGSFSTLEIQRTEQGDSAMYLCASSFERLAGSDTQYFGPGTRLTVL.

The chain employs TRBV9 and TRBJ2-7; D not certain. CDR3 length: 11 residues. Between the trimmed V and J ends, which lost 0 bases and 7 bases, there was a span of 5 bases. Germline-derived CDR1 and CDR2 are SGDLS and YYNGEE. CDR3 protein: CASSVGGEQYF. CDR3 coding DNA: TGTGCCAGCAGCGTAGGTGGAGAGCAGTACTTC.

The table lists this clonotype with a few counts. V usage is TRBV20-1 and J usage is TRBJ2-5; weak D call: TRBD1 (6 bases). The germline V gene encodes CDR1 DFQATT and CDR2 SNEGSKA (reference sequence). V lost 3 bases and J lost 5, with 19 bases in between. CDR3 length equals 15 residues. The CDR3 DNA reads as TGCAGTGCTAGGGAATCAAGGTTAGGGGGTGAGACCCAGTACTTC. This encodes CSARESRLGGETQYF.

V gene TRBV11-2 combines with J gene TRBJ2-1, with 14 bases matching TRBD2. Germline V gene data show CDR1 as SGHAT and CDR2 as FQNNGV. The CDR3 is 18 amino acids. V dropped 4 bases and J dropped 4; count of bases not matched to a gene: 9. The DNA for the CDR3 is TGTGCCAGCAGCTCGGGACTAGCGGGAGCTTCCTTTTACAATGAGCAGTTCTTC. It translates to CASSSGLAGASFYNEQFF. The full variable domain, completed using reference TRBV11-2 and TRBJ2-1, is EAGVAQSPRYKIIEKRQSVAFWCNPISGHATLYWYQQILGQGPKLLIQFQNNGVVDDSQLPKDRFSAERLKGVDSTLKIQPAKLEDSAVYLCASSSGLAGASFYNEQFFGPGTRLTVL.